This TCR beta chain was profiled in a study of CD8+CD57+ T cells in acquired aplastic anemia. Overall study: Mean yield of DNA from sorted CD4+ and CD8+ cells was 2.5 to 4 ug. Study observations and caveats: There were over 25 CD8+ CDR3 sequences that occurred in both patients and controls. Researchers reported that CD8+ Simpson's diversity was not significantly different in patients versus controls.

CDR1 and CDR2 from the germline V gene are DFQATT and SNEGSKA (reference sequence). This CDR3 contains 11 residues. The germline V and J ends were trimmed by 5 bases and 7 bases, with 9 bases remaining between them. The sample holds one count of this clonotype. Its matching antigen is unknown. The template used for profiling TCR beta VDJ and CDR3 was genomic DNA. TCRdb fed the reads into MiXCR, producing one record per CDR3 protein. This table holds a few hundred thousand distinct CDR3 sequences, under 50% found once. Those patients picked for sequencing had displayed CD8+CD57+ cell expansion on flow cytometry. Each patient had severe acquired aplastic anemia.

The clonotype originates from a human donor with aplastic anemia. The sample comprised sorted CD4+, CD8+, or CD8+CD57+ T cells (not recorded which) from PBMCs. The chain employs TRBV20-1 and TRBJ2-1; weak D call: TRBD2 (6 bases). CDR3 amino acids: CSAGTRNEQFF. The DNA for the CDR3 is TGCAGTGCTGGGACTCGGAATGAGCAGTTCTTC.